The sequence of this T cell receptor (beta chain) was determined in a study of T cells after yellow fever vaccination (dated by TCRdb to between 2018 and 2021). Broadly, across the study: Libraries from fractions with low cell numbers were prepared with the SMART-Seq v4 Ultra Low Input RNA kit. To follow T-cell clones before and after both primary and booster YFV17D yellow fever vaccination, bulk TCR alpha and beta repertoires underwent longitudinal sequencing. Two healthy male donors, one aged 18 to 30 and one aged 30 to 40 years, were included in the cohort. Blood was drawn at multiple timepoints before and after primary and secondary immunization, with bulk PBMC replicates and cell subsets isolated.

TCR cDNA was made using 5'RACE template switching, a step that added a universal primer site and unique molecular identifiers. cDNA synthesis was primed from both the TCR alpha and TCR beta constant segments. Library amplification involved two PCR steps, and the second step added sample barcodes and sequencing adapters. Sequencing of libraries was performed on Illumina HiSeq 2500 (2x100 bp) or NovaSeq (2x150 bp). Per the source publication's procedure: Reads were demultiplexed and collapsed into UMI consensus sequences with MIGEC, and V(D)J alignment was performed with MiXCR. Clonotypes responding to the vaccine were identified with edgeR on replicate PBMC samples, with the criteria of FDR below 0.01 and a log2 fold change above 5 up to day 15. Each bulk clonotype was labeled CD4 or CD8 based on which sequenced repertoire, CD4 or CD8, contained the clonotype at higher abundance. TCRdb took the public reads, trimmed them with fastp at Q25, ran MiXCR for clone calling and kept in-frame beta chains. Every entry covers one CDR3 protein and lists the most common genes and DNA from its rows. Clone size and V and J calls follow TCRdb, not the original study. The sample profile shows about 580,000 distinct CDR3 sequences; about a sixth of them were found once. The ten largest account for around 16% of the sample.

Worth noting for this clonotype: Its binding antigen is unknown. No much larger clone is present one base from it, and per-base qualities are unavailable.

Paper-wide results and their limitations: After the booster, most of the clones that had expanded following primary vaccination were detected again (almost 98% of CD4 and roughly 88% of CD8), which suggests that memory was broadly maintained. The study included only a couple of donors, which limits how far the findings can be generalized. A small fraction of clonotypes appeared in both the CD4 and CD8 compartments, likely as a result of convergent recombination. Computational filtering was needed because FACS-sorted repertoires could contain abundant contaminating clonotypes from the bulk population. The secondary T-cell response was found to be weaker but faster than the primary response, with a peak reached on day 5 rather than on day 15.

The treatment or condition label corresponds to: live attenuated yellow fever vaccine strain. At each blood-draw timepoint, two biological replicates of bulk PBMCs were collected. PBMCs were isolated from peripheral blood using a standard Ficoll-Paque protocol. TriZol was used to extract RNA from bulk PBMCs, from CD4 and CD8 fractions, and from dextramer-positive and dextramer-negative fractions. V lost 3 bases and J lost 5 bases; the stretch between them is 25 bases long. Including cysteine and phenylalanine, the CDR3 has 18 amino acids. This entry keeps only the CDR3 DNA: 54 bases, framed from base 1. Based on the germline V gene, the CDR1 and CDR2 sequences are LGHNA and YNFKEQ.

The receptor was isolated from a man aged 18 to 35 who received the YFV17D yellow fever vaccine. The specimen was PBMCs, collected more than 4 days after the first yellow fever vaccination. Recombination linked TRBV4-2 to TRBJ2-5; TRBD2 is perhaps the D gene, given 5 matching bases. The nucleotide sequence reads TGTGCCAGCAGCCAGGAACCCATTGGGCCAGCATGGGAGGAGACCCAGTACTTC. The translation is CASSQEPIGPAWEETQYF.